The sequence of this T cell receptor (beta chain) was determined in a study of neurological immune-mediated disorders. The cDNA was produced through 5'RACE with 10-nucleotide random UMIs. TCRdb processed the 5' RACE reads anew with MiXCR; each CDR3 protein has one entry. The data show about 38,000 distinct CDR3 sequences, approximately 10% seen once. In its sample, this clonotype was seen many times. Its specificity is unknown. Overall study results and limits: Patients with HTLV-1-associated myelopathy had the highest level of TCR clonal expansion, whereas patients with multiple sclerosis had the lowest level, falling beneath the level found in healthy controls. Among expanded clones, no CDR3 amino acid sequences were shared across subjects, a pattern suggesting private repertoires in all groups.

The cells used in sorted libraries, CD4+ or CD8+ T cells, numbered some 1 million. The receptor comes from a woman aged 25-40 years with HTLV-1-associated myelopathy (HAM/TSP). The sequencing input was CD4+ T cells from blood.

CDR3 in DNA: TGTGCCAGCAAACGACTAAAGGATCAGCCCCAGCATTTT. Protein sequence: CASKRLKDQPQHF. The chain carries TRBV6-6 and TRBJ1-5; D is uncertain. Trimming cost V 7 bases and J 5 bases, with 12 bases left between them. The CDR3 consists of 13 residues. The germline V gene has CDR1 MNHNY and CDR2 SVGAGI (reference sequence).